The clone carrying this T cell receptor (beta chain) was seen more than once but under ten times. The antigen remains unidentified. These data originate in a study of post-analysis software for immune sequencing data. Study outcomes and limitations: Analysis by F measure revealed that same-batch samples clustered strongly together. Four or five TRBV segments, TRBV5-6, TRBV5-1 and TRBV20-1 among them, were found more frequent in patients than controls. There was significantly lower normalized Chao1 diversity in multiple sclerosis patients than in controls.

The CDR3 spans 15 residues. Germline CDR1 reads SEHNR; CDR2 reads FQNEAQ (reference sequence). With V trimmed by 1 base and J by 8 bases, 7 bases remained unmatched. The TCR beta cDNA libraries contained unique molecular identifiers. TCRdb re-called the PCR reads with MiXCR, one entry per CDR3 protein. Of fewer than 600,000 distinct CDR3 sequences in the sample, over 35% were seen once. This receptor was obtained from a girl aged 5-17 years with multiple sclerosis. The chain combines TRBV7-9 with TRBJ2-1; 8 nucleotides agree with TRBD2. Sequenced material: blood. The CDR3 DNA sequence: TGTGCCAGCAGCTTAGTGGCGGGAGGAGTACATGAGCAGTTCTTC. Its translation: CASSLVAGGVHEQFF.